The clone carrying this T cell receptor beta chain was detected only once. The sample belongs to a study of cytomegalovirus exposure and HLA in healthy donors. The data were produced by immunoSEQ multiplex PCR, yet TCRdb's version contains in-frame clones alone and is incomplete. The sample shows about 150,000 clones, about 94% of them seen only once. This CDR3 is built from 16 residues. The germline gives CDR1 SGHTA, CDR2 FQGNSA. The V and J ends lost 1 base and 3 bases, in that order; junction bases with no gene match: 8. This TCR derives from a man aged 18 to 30 in good health and CMV-seropositive. The genes are TRBV7-2 and TRBJ2-5, with 7 nucleotides matching TRBD2. Input material: PBMCs. The CDR3 here is CASSLVGGSSEETQYF. The CDR3 DNA reads TGTGCCAGCAGCTTAGTCGGCGGGAGTTCTGAAGAGACCCAGTACTTC.